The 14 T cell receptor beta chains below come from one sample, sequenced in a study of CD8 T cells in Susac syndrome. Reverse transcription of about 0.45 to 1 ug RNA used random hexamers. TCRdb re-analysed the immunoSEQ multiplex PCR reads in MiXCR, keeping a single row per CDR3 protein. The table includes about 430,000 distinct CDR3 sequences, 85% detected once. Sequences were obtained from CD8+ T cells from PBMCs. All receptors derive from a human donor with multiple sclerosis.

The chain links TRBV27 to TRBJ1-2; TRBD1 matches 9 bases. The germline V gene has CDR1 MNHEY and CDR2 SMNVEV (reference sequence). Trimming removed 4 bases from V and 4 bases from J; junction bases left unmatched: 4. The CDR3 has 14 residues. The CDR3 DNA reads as TGTGCCAGCAGTTCGGGACAGGGCTCCTATGGCTACACCTTC. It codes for CASSSGQGSYGYTF.

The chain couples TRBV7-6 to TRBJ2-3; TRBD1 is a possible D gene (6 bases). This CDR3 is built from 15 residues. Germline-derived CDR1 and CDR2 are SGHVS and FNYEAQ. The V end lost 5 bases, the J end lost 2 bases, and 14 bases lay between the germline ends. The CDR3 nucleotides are TGTGCCAGCAGCCGGGTGGGGGCACCCACAGATACGCAGTATTTT. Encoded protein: CASSRVGAPTDTQYF.

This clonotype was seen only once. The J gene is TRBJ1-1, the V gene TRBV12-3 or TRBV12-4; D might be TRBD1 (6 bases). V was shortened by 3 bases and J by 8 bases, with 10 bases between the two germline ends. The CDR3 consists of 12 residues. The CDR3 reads CASSFWGQEAFF. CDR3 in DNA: TGTGCCAGCAGTTTTTGGGGACAAGAAGCTTTCTTT.

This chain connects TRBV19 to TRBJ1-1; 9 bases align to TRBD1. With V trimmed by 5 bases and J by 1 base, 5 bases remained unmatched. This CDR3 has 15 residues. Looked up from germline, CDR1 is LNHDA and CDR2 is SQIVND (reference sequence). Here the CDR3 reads CASSPWTGENTEAFF. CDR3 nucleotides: TGTGCCAGTAGTCCTTGGACAGGGGAGAACACTGAAGCTTTCTTT. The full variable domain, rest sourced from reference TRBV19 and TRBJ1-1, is DGGITQSPKYLFRKEGQNVTLSCEQNLNHDAMYWYRQDPGQGLRLIYYSQIVNDFQKGDIAEGYSVSREKKESFPLTVTSAQKNPTAFYLCASSPWTGENTEAFFGQGTRLTVV.

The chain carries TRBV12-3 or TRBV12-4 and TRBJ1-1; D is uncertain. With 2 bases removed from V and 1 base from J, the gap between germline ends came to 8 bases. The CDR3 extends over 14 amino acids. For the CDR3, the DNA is TGTGCCAGCAGTTTATCGGATGGGAACACTGAAGCTTTCTTT. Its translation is CASSLSDGNTEAFF.

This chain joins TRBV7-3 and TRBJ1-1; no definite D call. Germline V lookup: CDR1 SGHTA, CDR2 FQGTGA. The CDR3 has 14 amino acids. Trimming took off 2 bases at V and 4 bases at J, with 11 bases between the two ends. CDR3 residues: CASSLSGGSTEAFF. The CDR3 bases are TGTGCCAGCAGCTTATCAGGCGGTAGCACTGAAGCTTTCTTT.

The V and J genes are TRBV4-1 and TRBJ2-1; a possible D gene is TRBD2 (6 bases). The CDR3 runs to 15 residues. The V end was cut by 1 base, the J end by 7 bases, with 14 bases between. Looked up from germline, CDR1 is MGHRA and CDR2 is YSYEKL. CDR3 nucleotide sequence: TGCGCCAGCAGCCAAGGACCGGGAGTAGGGAATGAGCAGTTCTTC. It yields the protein CASSQGPGVGNEQFF.

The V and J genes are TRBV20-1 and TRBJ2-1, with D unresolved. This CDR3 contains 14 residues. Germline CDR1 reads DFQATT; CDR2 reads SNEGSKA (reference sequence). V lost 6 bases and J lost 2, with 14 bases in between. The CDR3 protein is CSAQDPTTYNEQFF. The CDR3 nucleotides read TGCAGTGCCCAAGACCCCACAACCTACAATGAGCAGTTCTTC.

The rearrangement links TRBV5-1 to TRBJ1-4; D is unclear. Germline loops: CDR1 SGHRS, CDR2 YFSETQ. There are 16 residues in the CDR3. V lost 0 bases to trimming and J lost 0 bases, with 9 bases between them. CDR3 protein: CASSLAHLATNEKLFF. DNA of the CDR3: TGCGCCAGCAGCTTGGCACACCTTGCAACTAATGAAAAACTGTTTTTT.

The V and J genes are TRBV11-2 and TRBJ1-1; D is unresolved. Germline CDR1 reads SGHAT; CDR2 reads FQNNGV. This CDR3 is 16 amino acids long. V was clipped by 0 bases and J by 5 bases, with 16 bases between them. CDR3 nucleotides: TGTGCCAGCAGCTTAGAGGGAAGGTACACTTGGACTGAAGCTTTCTTT. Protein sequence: CASSLEGRYTWTEAFF.

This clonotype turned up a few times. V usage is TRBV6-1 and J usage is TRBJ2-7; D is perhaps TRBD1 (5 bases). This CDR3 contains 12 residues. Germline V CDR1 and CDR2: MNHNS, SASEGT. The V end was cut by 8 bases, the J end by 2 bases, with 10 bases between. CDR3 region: CASPQTAYEQYF. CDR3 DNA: TGTGCCAGCCCACAGACAGCCTACGAGCAGTACTTC.

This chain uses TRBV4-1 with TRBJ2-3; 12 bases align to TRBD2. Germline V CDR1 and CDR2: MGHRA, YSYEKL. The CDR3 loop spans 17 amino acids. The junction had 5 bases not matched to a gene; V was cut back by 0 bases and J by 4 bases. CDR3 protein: CASSQDGTSGLADTQYF. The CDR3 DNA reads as TGCGCCAGCAGCCAAGACGGGACTAGCGGGTTGGCAGATACGCAGTATTTT.

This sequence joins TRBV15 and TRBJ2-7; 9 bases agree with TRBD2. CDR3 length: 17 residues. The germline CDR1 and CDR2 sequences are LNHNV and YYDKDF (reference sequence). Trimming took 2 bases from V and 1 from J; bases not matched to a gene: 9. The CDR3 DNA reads TGTGCCACCAGCAGACCCGCAGCGGGGGGACTATCCTACGAGCAGTACTTC. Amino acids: CATSRPAAGGLSYEQYF.

CDR3 sequence reads: CASSSLVGYWNEQFF. The CDR3 nucleotides read TGTGCCAGCAGCTCGTTGGTGGGGTATTGGAATGAGCAGTTCTTC. This rearrangement joins TRBV12-3 or TRBV12-4 to TRBJ2-1; D unclear. V was trimmed by 6 bases and J by 7 bases, leaving 19 bases between them. CDR3 length: 15 residues.